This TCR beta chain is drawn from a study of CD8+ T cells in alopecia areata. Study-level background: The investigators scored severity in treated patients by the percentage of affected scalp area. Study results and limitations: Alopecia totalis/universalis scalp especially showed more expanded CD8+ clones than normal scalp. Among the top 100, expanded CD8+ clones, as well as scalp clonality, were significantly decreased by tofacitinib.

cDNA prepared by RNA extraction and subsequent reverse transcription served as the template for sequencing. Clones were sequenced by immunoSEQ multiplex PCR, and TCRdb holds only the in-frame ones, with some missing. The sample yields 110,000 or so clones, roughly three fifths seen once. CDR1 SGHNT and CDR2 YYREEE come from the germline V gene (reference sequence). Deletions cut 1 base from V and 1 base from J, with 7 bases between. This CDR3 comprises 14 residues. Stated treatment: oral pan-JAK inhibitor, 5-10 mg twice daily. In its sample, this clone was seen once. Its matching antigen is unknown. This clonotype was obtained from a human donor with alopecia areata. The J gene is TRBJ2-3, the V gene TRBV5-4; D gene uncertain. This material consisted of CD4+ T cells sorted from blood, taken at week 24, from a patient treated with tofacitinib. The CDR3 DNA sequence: TGTGCCAGCAGCTTGTCTGGGGGCACAGATACGCAGTATTTT. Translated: CASSLSGGTDTQYF.